This TCR beta chain was recovered during a study of beta chain features in type 1 diabetes. General study findings and limits: Moderately but significantly shorter TCRB CDR3s were found in Type 1 diabetes patients in all four CD4+ subsets.

The whole isolated RNA underwent reverse transcription, so sequencing captured expressed TCRB transcripts. Some clones are missing from TCRdb's copy, which holds only in-frame ones; the method was immunoSEQ multiplex PCR. Of hundreds of thousands of clones in the sample, more than 12% were seen once. Germline V gene sequence: CDR1 DFQATT, CDR2 SNEGSKA (reference sequence). CDR3 size: 11 residues. V lost 7 bases, J lost 0 bases, and 7 bases lay in between. There are a few counts of this clone. Its antigen is not identified. The specimen sequenced was naive CD4+ T cells from blood. The receptor was derived from a man younger than 35 with type 1 diabetes. The chain uses TRBV20-1 and TRBJ2-7; no clear D gene. The CDR3, as DNA: TGCAGTGTTCCGGACTCCTACGAGCAGTACTTC. Translation: CSVPDSYEQYF.